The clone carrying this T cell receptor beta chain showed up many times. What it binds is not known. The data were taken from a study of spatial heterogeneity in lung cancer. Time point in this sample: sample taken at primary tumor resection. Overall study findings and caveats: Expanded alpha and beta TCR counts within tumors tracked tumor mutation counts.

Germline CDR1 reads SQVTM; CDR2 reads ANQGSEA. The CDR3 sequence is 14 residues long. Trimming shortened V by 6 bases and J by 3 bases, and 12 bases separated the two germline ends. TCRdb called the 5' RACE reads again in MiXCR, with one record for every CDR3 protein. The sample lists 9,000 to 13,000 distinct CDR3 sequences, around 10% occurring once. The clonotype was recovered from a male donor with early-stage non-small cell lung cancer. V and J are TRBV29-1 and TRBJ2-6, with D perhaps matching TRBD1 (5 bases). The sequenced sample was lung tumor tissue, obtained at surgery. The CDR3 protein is CSVPGIGGANVLTF. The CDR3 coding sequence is TGCAGCGTCCCAGGGATAGGTGGGGCCAACGTCCTGACTTTC.